A selection of T cell receptor beta chains follows, all from one sample in a study of shared clonotypes between healthy human individuals. The data were produced by immunoSEQ multiplex PCR, yet TCRdb's version contains in-frame clones alone and is incomplete. This table holds hundreds of thousands of clones, approximately 95% found once. The sequencing sample was made of naive CD4+ T cells sorted from blood. The origin of the receptors is a woman in her twenties or thirties in good health. CDR3s include the opening cysteine and the closing phenylalanine or tryptophan.

v_gene	j_gene	CDR3aa
TRBV5-1	TRBJ1-6	CASSLAGVNSPLHF
TRBV6-5	TRBJ1-2	CASSYSGRQDGYTF
TRBV5-4	TRBJ2-6	CASSKGGSVWEFSGANVLTF
TRBV19	TRBJ2-3	CASRGLAGVATQYF
TRBV28	TRBJ1-1	CASSPGTGGTEAFF
TRBV6-1	TRBJ2-7	CASSSGASHEQYF
TRBV5-4	TRBJ2-3	CASSLHPGISSDDTQYF
TRBV28	TRBJ2-5	CASSSPSGRGETQYF
TRBV18	TRBJ2-7	CASCPTGTYEQYF
TRBV11-2	TRBJ2-3	CASSPRGKRDTQYF
TRBV5-1	TRBJ2-6	CASSGSSGANVLTF
TRBV27	TRBJ1-5	CASSSQTWQGNNQPQHF
TRBV4-1	TRBJ1-2	CASSQESLRQNPYGYTF
TRBV10-1	TRBJ2-7	CASKGRNDYEQYF
TRBV2	TRBJ1-3	CASRGSSGHTIYF
TRBV19	TRBJ2-7	CASSIEPTRSAGQYF
TRBV4-1	TRBJ2-1	CASSQGASGRRSSYNEQFF
TRBV27	TRBJ2-4	CASSLSTGTGKNIQYF
TRBV5-1	TRBJ2-7	CASSLVPGTSGYEQYF
TRBV11-2	TRBJ1-1	CASSFTLSTEAFF
TRBV19	TRBJ2-5	CASTPSPGQWETQYF
TRBV30	TRBJ1-5	CAWSVRINQPQHF
TRBV11-3	TRBJ1-2	CASSNRGYGYTF
TRBV11-2	TRBJ1-2	CASSLGLNYGYTF
TRBV6-1	TRBJ1-1	CASREIDRGTAEAFF
TRBV7-8	TRBJ2-3	CASSLGRGSDTDTQYF
TRBV5-1	TRBJ2-5	CASSLTGLGGETQYF
TRBV7-6	TRBJ2-5	CASSFRKLAGGPLETQYF
TRBV19	TRBJ2-3	CASSPGVGGSDTDTQYF
TRBV30	TRBJ2-5	CAWRPTGGGQYF
TRBV6-1	TRBJ2-3	CASVAGGPPDTQYF
TRBV19	TRBJ2-5	CASERTSGSKETQYF
TRBV21-1	TRBJ2-7	CASSKVMAANSYEQYF
TRBV11-2	TRBJ2-7	CASGAVKYEQYF
TRBV19	TRBJ2-3	CASSIFSGSGGDTQYF
TRBV27	TRBJ1-4	CASSLAGFGEKLFF
TRBV5-1	TRBJ2-3	CASSLGTSSDTQYF
TRBV27	TRBJ2-2	CASSPANTGELFF
TRBV7-6	TRBJ2-7	CASSLGGKGAVMVEQYF
TRBV9	TRBJ2-7	CASSVSMSSYEQYF
TRBV6-5	TRBJ2-7	CASRANRGAYEQYF
TRBV19	TRBJ1-1	CASSPRAAGTEAFF
TRBV11-3	TRBJ2-7	CASSLESTGGYEQYF
TRBV19	TRBJ1-1	CASSLGRLNTEAFF
TRBV19	TRBJ2-3	CASRAGGRHIADTQYF